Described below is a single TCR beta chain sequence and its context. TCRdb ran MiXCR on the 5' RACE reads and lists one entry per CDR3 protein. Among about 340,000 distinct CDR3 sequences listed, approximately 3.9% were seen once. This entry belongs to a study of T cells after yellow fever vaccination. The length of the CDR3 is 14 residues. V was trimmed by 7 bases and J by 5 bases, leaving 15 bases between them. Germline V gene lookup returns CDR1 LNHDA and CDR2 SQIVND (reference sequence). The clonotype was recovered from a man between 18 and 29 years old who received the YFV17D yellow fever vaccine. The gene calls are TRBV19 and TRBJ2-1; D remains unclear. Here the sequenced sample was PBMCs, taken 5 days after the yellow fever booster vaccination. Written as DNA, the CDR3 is TGTGCCAGTAACATAGGGAAATCGCACAATGAGCAGTTCTTC. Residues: CASNIGKSHNEQFF.